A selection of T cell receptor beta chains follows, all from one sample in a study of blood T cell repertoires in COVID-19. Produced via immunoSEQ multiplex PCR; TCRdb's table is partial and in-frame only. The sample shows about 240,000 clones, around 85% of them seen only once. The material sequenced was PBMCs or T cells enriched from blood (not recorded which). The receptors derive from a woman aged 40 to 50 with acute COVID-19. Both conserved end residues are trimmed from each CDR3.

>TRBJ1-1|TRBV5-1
ASSLTGGTEAF
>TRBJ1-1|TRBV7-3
ASSRGTGANNTEAF
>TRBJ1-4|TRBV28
ASSLLGDEKLF
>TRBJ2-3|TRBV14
ASSQDRGSDTQY
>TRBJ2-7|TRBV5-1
ASSLAIQYEQY
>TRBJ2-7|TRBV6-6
ASTETSGYEQY
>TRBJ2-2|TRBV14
ASSQPRTSGYTGELF
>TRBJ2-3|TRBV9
ASSGTSATSTDTQY
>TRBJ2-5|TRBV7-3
ASSLIPSPLETQY
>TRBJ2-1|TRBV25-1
ASSDHQRDIDEQF